This record looks at one T cell receptor (beta chain) sequence and its context. The sample originates from a study of blood T cell repertoires in COVID-19. As for the study in general: From the United States, Italy and Spain came samples of acute and convalescent COVID-19. T cells, B-cell-depleted T cells, or PBMCs provided the cDNA or gDNA that served as material.

In the authors' workflow: Researchers report that nucleated cell counts were estimated from reference gene primer amplification. Clones were sequenced by immunoSEQ multiplex PCR, and TCRdb holds only the in-frame ones, with some missing. That table gives V, J and clone size, and the DNA gave D and trimming. The table has 180,000 or so clones, around 89% seen once. Looked up from germline, CDR1 is KGHSH and CDR2 is LQKENI. This CDR3 is 13 amino acids long. V lost 4 bases to trimming and J lost 1 base, with 6 bases between them. The sequence came from a woman in her 30s with acute or convalescent COVID-19. V gene TRBV18 combines with J gene TRBJ2-3; a weak D match, TRBD2 (6 bases). Sequenced input: peripheral blood. The CDR3 DNA is TGTGCCAGCTCACGGGGGGGCACAGATACGCAGTATTTT. Protein product: CASSRGGTDTQYF.